The 22 T cell receptor beta chains given below trace back to one sample, sequenced in a study of control samples from healthy donors and cancer patients. Data came from immunoSEQ multiplex PCR; TCRdb stores just in-frame clones and leaves some out. The table has roughly 80,000 clones, about 90% seen once. Material: PBMCs. The receptors shown here come from a woman aged 55-69 years with head and neck cancer.

The chain links TRBV13 to TRBJ1-1; a weak D match, TRBD1 (6 bases). The CDR3 consists of 13 residues. Germline CDR1 is PRHDT and CDR2 is FYEKMQ (reference sequence). V lost 5 bases and J 8 bases, leaving 15 bases between the germline ends. CDR3 nucleotides: TGTGCCAGCAGCCTCACCCGACAGGTCGAAGCTTTCTTT. Its protein product is CASSLTRQVEAFF.

The chain recombines TRBV4-1 with TRBJ1-1; D gene uncertain. V lost 0 bases, J lost 1 base, and 9 bases lay in between. There are 15 residues in the CDR3. Germline CDR1 is MGHRA and CDR2 is YSYEKL. The CDR3 DNA is TGCGCCAGCAGCCAAGATCCAGGTGGGAACACTGAAGCTTTCTTT. Translated: CASSQDPGGNTEAFF.

This chain uses TRBV15 with TRBJ2-4; D not resolved. Trimming removed 3 bases at V and 7 bases at J, with 7 bases between. Germline-derived CDR1 and CDR2 are LNHNV and YYDKDF (reference sequence). This CDR3 has 12 residues. CDR3 in DNA: TGTGCCACCAGCAGTTCCGGTAACATTCAGTACTTC. This translates into CATSSSGNIQYF. Drawing the rest from reference TRBV15 and TRBJ2-4, the complete variable domain is DAMVIQNPRYQVTQFGKPVTLSCSQTLNHNVMYWYQQKSSQAPKLLFHYYDKDFNNEADTPDNFQSRRPNTSFCFLDIRSPGLGDTAMYLCATSSSGNIQYFGAGTRLSVL.

This chain connects TRBV21-1 to TRBJ2-1; the D call of TRBD2 is as the table states it, not checked on the DNA. TRBV21-1 is a recognized pseudogene. The CDR3 contains 23 residues. CDR3 region: CASSKRPERFSFGGLAGYHEQFF. The CDR3 DNA follows: TGTGCCAGCAGCAAAAGGCCAGAACGTTTTTCGTTTGGGGGGCTAGCGGGATACCATGAGCAGTTCTTC.

The V and J genes are TRBV29-1 and TRBJ1-5; perhaps TRBD1 as D (6 bases). CDR3 length equals 16 residues. Looked up from germline, CDR1 is SQVTM and CDR2 is ANQGSEA. Deletions cut 7 bases from V and 0 bases from J, with 19 bases between. The CDR3: CSARGGRVDSNQPQHF. The CDR3 bases are TGCAGCGCTAGGGGGGGGAGGGTGGATAGCAATCAGCCCCAGCATTTT.

The chain employs TRBV9 and TRBJ2-5; TRBD1 or TRBD2 may be the D gene (5 bases each). Germline-derived CDR1 and CDR2 are SGDLS and YYNGEE. CDR3 length: 13 amino acids. V was trimmed by 4 bases and J by 7 bases, leaving 14 bases between them. In DNA form, the CDR3 reads TGTGCCAGCAGCCCGCAGGGCGAGGGGACCCAGTACTTC. It is translated as CASSPQGEGTQYF. Full variable domain (missing parts from reference TRBV9 and TRBJ2-5): DSGVTQTPKHLITATGQRVTLRCSPRSGDLSVYWYQQSLDQGLQFLIQYYNGEERAKGNILERFSAQQFPDLHSELNLSSLELGDSALYFCASSPQGEGTQYFGPGTRLLVL.

This chain joins TRBV2 and TRBJ2-3, with D uncertain. Germline V gene data show CDR1 as SNHLY and CDR2 as FYNNEI. This CDR3 comprises 14 residues. V gave up 4 bases and J gave up 2 bases, with 10 bases separating them. CDR3 protein: CASSVRLLTDTQYF. The CDR3 nucleotides are TGTGCCAGCAGTGTAAGGCTTCTCACAGATACGCAGTATTTT.

The chain employs TRBV5-6 and TRBJ2-2; 7 bases match TRBD2. The CDR3 runs to 16 residues. The germline V gene encodes CDR1 SGHDT and CDR2 YYEEEE. Germline trimming cut 5 bases from V and 3 bases from J; bases unmatched to any gene: 10. DNA for the CDR3: TGTGCCAGCAGGATCGGGCCTAGCGGATACACCGGGGAGCTGTTTTTT. This sequence encodes CASRIGPSGYTGELFF.

This clone turned up a few times. The V and J genes are TRBV2 and TRBJ2-2; D possibly matches TRBD1 or TRBD2 (5 bases each). The CDR3 contains 14 residues. Germline CDR1 and CDR2: SNHLY and FYNNEI. Trimming removed 8 bases at V and 8 bases at J, with 18 bases between. CDR3 sequence: CASSMWQGEGELFF. The CDR3 DNA reads TGTGCCAGCTCCATGTGGCAGGGAGAAGGGGAGCTGTTTTTT.

The chain links TRBV19 to TRBJ2-7, with D perhaps TRBD1 (6 bases). The V gene's germline CDR1 is LNHDA and CDR2 SQIVND (reference sequence). V was trimmed by 3 bases and J by 5 bases, leaving 11 bases between them. The CDR3 consists of 13 residues. The CDR3 is CASSITGSDEQYF. The CDR3 bases are TGTGCCAGTAGTATTACAGGGTCCGACGAGCAGTACTTC.

The chain couples TRBV3-1 (or the pseudogene TRBV3-2) to TRBJ2-7; D unclear. This CDR3 is built from 14 residues. The germline gives CDR1 LGHDT, CDR2 YNNKEL (reference sequence). Trimming left V 4 bases short and J 3 bases short, with 13 bases between. The CDR3 loop reads CASSPRVQGYEQYF. In DNA, the CDR3 is TGTGCCAGCAGCCCCCGGGTCCAAGGCTACGAGCAGTACTTC.

This clone was counted once. The V call is TRBV5-1, the J call TRBJ2-7, with 9 nucleotides matching TRBD2. Trimming removed 1 base from V and 1 base from J; junction bases left unmatched: 0. The CDR3 length is 14 residues. Germline V gives CDR1 SGHRS, CDR2 YFSETQ. The CDR3 loop is CASSLSGGSYEQYF. DNA for the CDR3: TGCGCCAGCAGCTTGAGCGGGGGGTCCTACGAGCAGTACTTC.

The chain recombines TRBV7-9 with TRBJ2-7; no clear D. The CDR3 spans 13 residues. Per the germline V gene, CDR1 is SEHNR and CDR2 is FQNEAQ (reference sequence). V lost 0 bases, J lost 7 bases, and 10 bases lay in between. DNA for the CDR3: TGTGCCAGCAGCTTAGCCCCTGGATGGGAGCAGTACTTC. It codes for CASSLAPGWEQYF.

The rearrangement links TRBV5-1 to TRBJ2-1; 9 positions agree with TRBD1. Germline trimming cut 1 base from V and 7 bases from J; bases unmatched to any gene: 9. Germline V gene data show CDR1 as SGHRS and CDR2 as YFSETQ. The CDR3 has 16 amino acids. In nucleotides, the CDR3 is TGCGCCAGCAGCTTGATGGGGACAGGGATAGGGAATGAGCAGTTCTTC. This codes for CASSLMGTGIGNEQFF. Based on the CDR3 plus reference TRBV5-1 and TRBJ2-1, the full variable domain is KAGVTQTPRYLIKTRGQQVTLSCSPISGHRSVSWYQQTPGQGLQFLFEYFSETQRNKGNFPGRFSGRQFSNSRSEMNVSTLELGDSALYLCASSLMGTGIGNEQFFGPGTRLTVL.

The chain links TRBV19 to TRBJ1-6, with D possibly matching TRBD1 (5 bases). Trimming stripped 3 bases from V and 7 bases from J, with 16 bases between. Per the germline V gene, CDR1 is LNHDA and CDR2 is SQIVND (reference sequence). This CDR3 comprises 16 residues. The CDR3 here is CASSIRARTANSPLHF. The CDR3 DNA follows: TGTGCCAGTAGTATCAGGGCCCGCACAGCCAATTCACCCCTCCACTTT.

Here the CDR3 DNA reads TGTGCCAGCAGCAAAATGGTGGGGGCCTTCACAGATACGCAGTATTTT. Translating gives CASSKMVGAFTDTQYF. This chain links TRBV13 with TRBJ2-3, with D possibly being TRBD1 (6 bases). The ends were cut back, 5 bases at V and 2 bases at J, with 17 bases in the middle. The germline gives CDR1 PRHDT, CDR2 FYEKMQ (reference sequence). The CDR3 has 16 residues.

The chain joins TRBV30 to TRBJ2-1; no firm D call. This CDR3 has 13 residues. V lost 1 base and J lost 10, with 14 bases in between. Germline CDR1 is GTSNPN and CDR2 is SVGIG (reference sequence). As DNA, the CDR3 is TGTGCCTGGAGTGCGACCGCCCCAGGAGAGCAGTTCTTC. This sequence encodes CAWSATAPGEQFF.

DNA for the CDR3: TGTGCCAGTAGTATGCAGCGACTTTCGAACACTGAAGCTTTCTTT. This codes for CASSMQRLSNTEAFF. This chain joins TRBV19 and TRBJ1-1; D is unresolved. The CDR3 loop spans 15 amino acids. Trimming cost V 3 bases and J 1 base, with 12 bases left between them. Germline values: CDR1 LNHDA, CDR2 SQIVND (reference sequence).

This chain uses TRBV12-3 or TRBV12-4 with TRBJ1-2; no clear D gene. V was trimmed by 6 bases and J by 6 bases, leaving 14 bases between them. The CDR3 is made up of 13 amino acids. The CDR3 reads CASSPEYYDGYTF. In nucleotides, the CDR3 is TGTGCCAGCAGCCCCGAGTATTACGATGGCTACACCTTC.

J is TRBJ2-3 and V is TRBV5-1, with D uncertain. Germline V gives CDR1 SGHRS, CDR2 YFSETQ. Trimming removed 0 bases at V and 0 bases at J, with 2 bases between. This CDR3 comprises 13 residues. The CDR3 bases are TGCGCCAGCAGCTTGGGGAGCACAGATACGCAGTATTTT. This sequence encodes CASSLGSTDTQYF.

The table lists this clone with a few counts. The CDR3 loop reads CAWSAGVGYTEAFF. The DNA of the CDR3 is TGTGCCTGGAGTGCCGGGGTCGGCTACACTGAAGCTTTCTTT. The chain links TRBV30 to TRBJ1-1; D not certain. This CDR3 has 14 residues. CDR1 and CDR2 (germline): GTSNPN, SVGIG (reference sequence). V was cut by 1 base and J by 3 bases, with 12 bases left in between.

The chain couples TRBV6-5 to TRBJ1-2; no definite D call. The CDR3 is 14 residues long. Per germline, CDR1 MNHEY and CDR2 SVGAGI. V shed 6 bases and J shed 4 bases, with 15 bases lying between them. DNA of the CDR3: TGTGCCAGCAGCCCCGGCAGCCTTACCTATGGCTACACCTTC. Residues: CASSPGSLTYGYTF.